This record looks at one T cell receptor beta chain sequence and its context. Its binding antigen is unknown. The sample holds no much larger clone one base away, and base qualities are not on file. The receptor library was made with the immunoSEQ multiplex PCR assay. For the multiplex PCR, a mixture combining 60 forward primers for TCR Vbeta segments and 13 reverse primers for TCR Jbeta segments was used. Amplification of the CDR3 region of rearranged TCR beta genes was performed with a multiplex PCR assay on genomic DNA. Amplified TCR beta libraries were sequenced as 87-base-pair reads on the Illumina HiSeq System. On the study's bioinformatics: In a later analysis, tens of millions of unique TCR beta chains were counted across the 690 or so repertoires, and roughly 11 million of these chains were shared by at least two donors. Raw reads were error-corrected and collapsed into unique sequences with a nearest-neighbor algorithm that merged closely related sequences to remove PCR and sequencing errors. To assign V, D and J gene segments, CDR3 sequences were aligned to IMGT reference sequences. For a sequence to be retained, a match of at least six nucleotides to both a V gene segment and a J gene segment was required. A rearrangement counted as productive if the CDR3 had no stop codons and remained in frame with V and J, and every other rearrangement counted as non-productive. Following IMGT convention, CDR3 was defined as the stretch from the second conserved V-encoded cysteine up to the conserved J-encoded phenylalanine. Sequences without an unambiguous match to a single V gene segment were excluded from the earlier analysis of about 600 of the donors. In an earlier analysis of several hundred of the donors, a V segment was called functional when productive rearrangements were above 56.7%, and segregating when the standard deviation between donors exceeded 5%. To diagnose cytomegalovirus status from the catalog of TCR beta chain sequences, a statistical classification framework was built. A later analysis assigned V and J genes by comparing TCR nucleotide sequences with IMGT/GENE-DB human TR gene sequences. A later analysis assigned CDR3 sequences and most-parsimonious VDJ recombination scenarios with the TCRdist pipeline. In a later analysis, every TCR beta chain was defined by the combination of its CDR3 amino acid sequence and its V-gene family, and reads without a unique V-gene family were dropped. To address suspected cross-contamination and a sequencing artifact, a later analysis removed roughly 580 highly shared, low-generation-probability nucleotide sequences. A later analysis calculated a clonal expansion index for each public chain from normalized within-repertoire ranks of inferred template counts. In a later analysis, generation probabilities were computed using a VDJ recombination model fitted to out-of-frame rearrangements, and the results were checked against IGoR. A later analysis scored TCR-TCR, TCR-HLA and TCR-CMV co-occurrence with hypergeometric tests, applying a repertoire-size bias correction to TCR pairs. To estimate false discovery rates, a later analysis permuted the HLA or CMV assignments 20 times. In a later analysis, co-occurring TCRs were grouped with DBSCAN, and TCRdist sequence similarity was added when clustering was performed within HLA-allele-positive subsets. For co-occurrence clustering, repertoires with fewer than 30,000 or more than 120,000 public chains were excluded, along with roughly 5 repertoires with anomalous nucleotide sharing. TCRdb limited this immuneACCESS table to in-frame rearrangements with V and J called. A share of clones is missing; checked studies link under half to unresolved V genes, and the rest is unexplained. From that table come the V and J calls and clone size; the DNA was used to work out D and trimming. Recorded for this sample are under 200,000 clones; 75% to 85% of them occurred a single time. Of the sample, under 3% is held by the ten largest clones.

These data come from a study of cytomegalovirus exposure and HLA in healthy donors (dated by TCRdb to the late 2010s). A note on the overall study: According to an earlier analysis of several hundred of the donors, roughly 180 million T cells yielded approximately 120 million unique TCR beta sequences and 276 Gb of sequence data. In addition to the first cohort of 650 to 750 subjects, a separate validation cohort of approximately 130 different subjects was used. HLA typing covered class I and class II loci at four-digit resolution. Approximately 300 gigabases of sequencing data and 70 million to 85 million unique TCR sequences were included in an early release covering 500 to 750 HLA-typed donors. To study patterns of TCR occurrence, a later analysis re-analyzed previously published TCR beta repertoires from 666 donors and added high-resolution HLA genotyping. Of the roughly 400 genotyped donors, roughly 76% were placed in the genetic ancestry cluster associated with self-reported Caucasian donors. Rather than using new phenotypic data, the later analysis identified candidate immune exposures from TCR beta sequences and from how often those sequences occurred across donors. All discovery cohort repertoires had been generated using a single sequencing platform. High-throughput TCR immunosequencing, statistical association of individual TCRs with disease status, and machine learning were combined to predict cytomegalovirus infection status. The study used immunosequencing to profile the T cell repertoires of several hundred subjects and linked those repertoires to cytomegalovirus serostatus. A later genetic analysis took genome-wide SNP genotypes for about 65% of the 666 donors and used that subset as a discovery cohort. Among around 400 genotyped donors of the cohort, an average of roughly 230,000 unique TCR beta nucleotide sequences was sequenced per donor, of which approximately 19% were non-productive. The study aimed to test whether cataloging public T cell receptors could reveal signatures of past pathogen exposure. Five DR-DQ haplotypes were handled as single units for association and clustering because linkage in the cohort was strong. Donor age, sex, ethnicity and CMV serostatus were compiled alongside the repertoire data. To decide whether each TCR beta V gene segment behaved as functional or pseudogenic, an earlier analysis of approximately 590 of the donors relied on high-throughput TCR beta sequencing. Typing coverage varied by locus: about 629-640 donors for A, B, C, DRB1 and DQB1; roughly 500 for DQA1; more than 600 for DPA1; roughly 450 for DPB1. Results and caveats for the whole study, not just this receptor: The presence/absence analyses assumed that sequencing depth was roughly uniform across donors, and that assumption may not be true. According to the authors, the approach could potentially be generalized to other disease states and immunological phenotypes. Linkage disequilibrium might explain the correlated functional status among segregating V segments, but an unknown experimental factor could not be ruled out. A further reported finding was that TCR beta sequences accurately predicted the HLA-A and HLA-B alleles for most subjects in the first cohort. According to a later analysis, most CMV-associated TCR beta chains appeared to be HLA-restricted, and the HLA associations seemed to be driven largely by CMV exposure. In an earlier analysis of fewer than 750 of the donors, most TCR beta V segments were observed in productive rearrangements about 87% or about 30% of the time, broadly matching IMGT annotations. Compared with equally common non-associated chains, HLA-associated TCR beta chains in a later analysis were more clonally expanded and had lower generation probabilities. In a later genetic analysis, a missense DCLRE1C variant was associated with V-gene and J-gene trimming of TCR beta chains, and the association was replicated in an independent cohort. In both the original and validation cohorts, the classifier was reported to diagnose cytomegalovirus status with high specificity and sensitivity. In a later analysis, several top co-occurrence clusters were reported to appear linked to parvovirus B19, influenza, CMV and Epstein-Barr virus. In a later genetic analysis, fewer N-insertions in productive TCRs were reported among donors in an Asian-associated ancestry cluster than the roughly 700-donor mean. Because counts were too low, about 18 rarely observed V segments, including chromosome 9 orphons, were excluded from the earlier analysis of 587 of the donors. The study listed around 160 TCR beta chains as associated with cytomegalovirus. Specific HLA alleles were associated with 15,000 to 20,000 TCR beta sequences at a false discovery rate of 0.05 in a later analysis. In vitro tests confirmed that three of the cytomegalovirus-associated TCR beta chains recognize cytomegalovirus antigens. Across donors, most TCR sequences were observed very rarely, whereas some public TCRs were present in many individuals. Strong co-occurrence of HLA alleles, especially DR and DQ, made assigning TCR associations to individual alleles difficult. The cohort was sequenced for TCR beta chains only, and without alpha or paired-chain data the features that could be detected were limited. For the cohort, immune exposure information was limited to CMV serostatus. According to a later analysis, TCR association rates differed among HLA loci, with DRB1 alleles showing the most associated TCRs and HLA-C alleles showing the fewest. A cluster of highly shared sequence variants was judged likely to represent a technical artifact of the sequencing pipeline. HLA typing was unavailable for some donors at each locus, so association tests used only the typed subset.

The cohort was made up of about 670 healthy bone marrow donors. At the time of sampling, every cohort member was nominally healthy, though immune exposures that went unrecorded were likely present. The donor was CMV seronegative and was included in the group of approximately 350 seronegative cohort members. A peripheral blood sample was provided by each donor, and peripheral blood mononuclear cells were used for TCR beta sequencing. Genomic DNA extraction from the blood cell samples was performed with the Qiagen DNeasy Blood Extraction Kit. This sequence originates from a woman in her forties or fifties in good health and CMV-seronegative. The sequencing sample was made of PBMCs.

The CDR3 corresponds to CASSWTGAGEQYF. The DNA sequence is given as TGTGCCAGCAGCTGGACAGGGGCAGGAGAGCAGTACTTC. The chain couples TRBV5-4 to TRBJ2-7, with 9 bases matching TRBD1. CDR1 and CDR2, per the germline V gene (reference sequence), are SGHNT and YYREEE. Germline trimming amounts to 3 bases on V and 7 bases on J, with 5 as the count of junction bases outside the gene matches. Inclusive of the bounding cysteine and phenylalanine, the CDR3 is 13 residues long. CDR3 DNA is the only sequence kept; it has 39 bases, read in frame from the first base.